This T cell receptor beta chain was profiled in a study of response to subunit inactivated influenza vaccine. Findings and caveats of the study: Each seasonal influenza vaccination recruits few new T cells, the authors suggested.

Each CDR3 protein is one row after TCRdb ran MiXCR on the RT-PCR reads. The table lists 300,000 to 350,000 distinct CDR3 sequences, just over 20% of them singletons. This CDR3 is 18 amino acids long. From germline, CDR1 is DFQATT and CDR2 SNEGSKA (reference sequence). This clonotype has ten or more counts. Its antigen is unidentified. The junction and the germline gene differ at one end; a read error may be behind it. The sample in question was PBMCs from blood, obtained approximately 22 months after vaccination. This chain uses TRBV20-1 with TRBJ2-7; 8 bases agree with TRBD2. The TCR sequence derives from a man aged 50-75 years who received an inactivated influenza vaccine. The CDR3 DNA is TGCAGTGCGAGAGGTGGCGCGGGGGGCCTACTAACTCCCTTAAGACCCGGCTTC. Its protein product is CSARGGAGGLLTPLRPGF.